This T cell receptor beta chain was retrieved from a study of T cells in Graves' hyperthyroidism and ophthalmopathy. Clinicians diagnosed patients from clinical symptoms, serum thyroxine and TRAb, thyroid ultrasound and orbital computed tomography. RNA transcripts were the template for amplifying TCR beta CDR3 regions. With the HTBI primer set, the TCR CDR3 went through a first round of RT-PCR. TCRdb independently ran MiXCR on the multiplex PCR reads; one entry per CDR3 protein. The repertoire consists of hundreds of thousands of distinct CDR3 sequences, with approximately 19% occurring once and the leading ten covering roughly a sixth. This clonotype was seen many times. The sequence was collected from a woman between 50 and 59 years old with Graves' hyperthyroidism that later progressed to Graves' ophthalmopathy. Sequencing input: blood.

Here the CDR3 DNA reads TGTGCCAGCAGCGTCGGCGGGGTGACAGATACGCAGTATTTT. Amino acids: CASSVGGVTDTQYF. The chain has TRBV7-9 and TRBJ2-3; D might be TRBD2 (6 bases). Germline V CDR1 and CDR2: SEHNR, FQNEAQ (reference sequence). Trimming removed 5 bases from V and 3 bases from J, with 12 bases in between. The CDR3 has 14 residues.